This TCR beta chain appears in the sequencing data of a study of somatic mutations in cytotoxic T cells in rheumatoid arthritis. Whole-study context: The authors flow-sorted some V beta antibody-stained T-cell populations at nearly 100% purity, including V beta1+ cells that they sequenced for TCRB. Study observations and caveats: TRBV07's slight underrepresentation, observed in rheumatoid arthritis patients, lacked adjustment for multiple comparisons. Rheumatoid arthritis patients showed CD8+ clonality increasing with age, unlike healthy controls.

CDR3 size: 15 residues. The junction had 10 bases not matched to a gene; V was cut back by 6 bases and J by 5 bases. CDR1 MNHNS and CDR2 SASEGT come from the germline V gene. The protocol was immunoSEQ multiplex PCR, while the TCRdb copy is restricted to in-frame clones and leaves out a portion. Counted here are 5,500 to 8,500 clones, around 60% occurring once; the ten biggest clones make up approximately 20%. Regarding this clone: Its matching antigen is unknown.

The investigators isolated CD4+ and CD8+ cells by positive magnetic bead selection and checked their purity by flow cytometry. V gene TRBV6-1 combines with J gene TRBJ1-1; 9 bases match TRBD1. Sequenced: CD8+ T cells sorted from blood. This receptor was taken from a woman aged 40 to 50 in good health. The CDR3 DNA reads as TGTGCCAGCAGGATAGGACAGGGGTTTAGAACTGAAGCTTTCTTT. It specifies CASRIGQGFRTEAFF.